Listed here are 19 T cell receptor beta chains from one sample, sequenced in a study of cytomegalovirus exposure and HLA in healthy donors. The PCR had 60 Vbeta and 13 Jbeta primers. The data were produced by immunoSEQ multiplex PCR, yet TCRdb's version contains in-frame clones alone and is incomplete. The top ten hold over 1% of the sample, which has about 140,000 clones, approximately 73% seen once. The sample was PBMCs. Every receptor here comes from a woman aged 40-49 years in good health and CMV-seronegative.

The chain is built from TRBV2 and TRBJ2-3; 7 bases fit TRBD2. V dropped 6 bases and J dropped 5; count of bases not matched to a gene: 11. CDR1 is SNHLY, CDR2 FYNNEI, per germline. This CDR3 contains 15 residues. CDR3 sequence: CASSGRAGAGDTQYF. For the CDR3, the DNA is TGTGCCAGCAGCGGAAGGGCGGGAGCCGGAGATACGCAGTATTTT.

V gene TRBV7-9 combines with J gene TRBJ2-7; D is perhaps TRBD1 or TRBD2 (5 bases each). The germline V gene encodes CDR1 SEHNR and CDR2 FQNEAQ (reference sequence). The CDR3 extends over 14 amino acids. Trimming removed 5 bases at V and 7 bases at J, with 18 bases between. CDR3 nucleotides: TGTGCCAGCAGCGACAGCTCAGGGACGGGGGAGCAGTACGTC. It yields the protein CASSDSSGTGEQYV.

The chain recombines TRBV29-1 with TRBJ2-3; D is uncertain. There are 13 residues in the CDR3. Germline values: CDR1 SQVTM, CDR2 ANQGSEA. The V end was cut by 3 bases, the J end by 0 bases, with 7 bases between. The chain's CDR3 is CSVEFGSTDTQYF. Written as DNA, the CDR3 is TGCAGCGTTGAGTTCGGGAGCACAGATACGCAGTATTTT.

This chain uses TRBV5-1 with TRBJ2-5, with 7 bases matching TRBD2. This CDR3 region has 16 residues. The germline CDR1 and CDR2 sequences are SGHRS and YFSETQ. V was pared by 0 bases and J by 0 bases, with 5 bases of the junction left unmatched. The CDR3 loop reads CASSLVPAGNQETQYF. In DNA form, the CDR3 reads TGCGCCAGCAGCTTGGTTCCAGCGGGGAACCAAGAGACCCAGTACTTC.

This clone was seen once. The chain is built from TRBV6-1 and TRBJ2-7; D gene uncertain. V was cut by 6 bases and J by 1 base, with 7 bases left in between. The CDR3 is 12 residues long. Germline V gene sequence: CDR1 MNHNS, CDR2 SASEGT. CDR3 sequence reads: CASRRGSYEQYF. The CDR3 DNA is TGTGCCAGCAGACGAGGATCCTACGAGCAGTACTTC.

V is TRBV21-1 and J is TRBJ1-5. TRBV21-1 has pseudogene status. CDR3 length: 16 amino acids. This CDR3 reads CASSINGGGDNQPQHF. The DNA for the CDR3 is TGTGCCAGCAGCATTAACGGCGGGGGCGACAATCAGCCCCAGCATTTT.

The chain combines TRBV9 with TRBJ2-4; possible D gene TRBD1, 5 bases. The V end lost 1 base, the J end lost 2 bases, and 10 bases lay between the germline ends. Germline CDR1 reads SGDLS; CDR2 reads YYNGEE. The CDR3 totals 15 residues. The CDR3, as DNA: TGTGCCAGCAGCGTAAGTGGACAAACCAAAAACATTCAGTACTTC. This codes for CASSVSGQTKNIQYF.

The chain recombines TRBV13 with TRBJ1-2, with 8 bases identical to TRBD1. The CDR3 is 15 residues long. Losses at the gene ends were 5 bases for V and 0 bases for J; bases not matched to a gene: 5. Germline assignment: CDR1 PRHDT and CDR2 FYEKMQ (reference sequence). CDR3 nucleotide sequence: TGTGCCAGCAGCGGTGGACAGGGTGCTAACTATGGCTACACCTTC. Translated: CASSGGQGANYGYTF.

The chain combines TRBV4-1 with TRBJ1-2, with D possibly being TRBD1 (6 bases). Germline V gene data show CDR1 as MGHRA and CDR2 as YSYEKL. This CDR3 spans 16 amino acids. The V end was cut by 0 bases, the J end by 5 bases, with 16 bases between. CDR3 nucleotide sequence: TGCGCCAGCAGCCAAGAAAGGGGGTCCGGGTCTTATGGCTACACCTTC. Translation gives CASSQERGSGSYGYTF.

This chain uses TRBV6-1 with TRBJ2-1; D possibly corresponds to TRBD1 (6 bases). Germline assignment: CDR1 MNHNS and CDR2 SASEGT. V was cut by 3 bases and J by 6 bases, with 12 bases left in between. The CDR3 runs 14 residues. CDR3 amino acids: CASSDTSGVNEQFF. The CDR3 DNA follows: TGTGCCAGCAGTGATACATCAGGGGTCAATGAGCAGTTCTTC.

The rearrangement links TRBV25-1 to TRBJ2-7; TRBD1 is a possible D gene (6 bases). Trimming removed 8 bases at V and 2 bases at J, with 16 bases between. The CDR3 contains 14 residues. CDR1 is MGHDK, CDR2 SYGVNS, per germline. The CDR3 nucleotides read TGTGCCAGCCCCGGACAGAACGACACCTACGAGCAGTACGTC. Translation: CASPGQNDTYEQYV.

The chain employs TRBV27 and TRBJ1-2, with 7 bases fitting TRBD1. The germline V gene encodes CDR1 MNHEY and CDR2 SMNVEV (reference sequence). The V and J ends lost 7 bases and 5 bases, in that order; junction bases with no gene match: 13. This CDR3 spans 15 amino acids. CDR3 in amino acids: CASKLGQGGRYGYTF. CDR3 nucleotides: TGTGCCAGCAAATTGGGGCAGGGGGGACGGTATGGCTACACCTTC.

The gene calls are TRBV5-1 and TRBJ2-5; 9 bases agree with TRBD2. CDR1 and CDR2 from the germline V gene are SGHRS and YFSETQ. J lost 4 bases, V lost 0 bases, and 4 bases had no gene match. The CDR3 sequence is 15 residues long. CDR3 coding DNA: TGCGCCAGCAGCTTGGAAGGCGGGGGGGGAGAGACCCAGTACTTC. Protein: CASSLEGGGGETQYF.

The table lists this clone with a count of one. The chain employs TRBV4-3 and TRBJ2-1, with TRBD1 matching over 9 bases. Germline V gene sequence: CDR1 LGHNA, CDR2 YSLEER. Trimming took 0 bases from V and 7 from J; bases not matched to a gene: 16. The CDR3 sequence is 19 residues long. CDR3 amino acids: CASSQELEGTGLLGNEQFF. The CDR3, as DNA: TGCGCCAGCAGCCAAGAGTTGGAAGGGACAGGGCTTCTAGGGAATGAGCAGTTCTTC.

The chain joins TRBV5-4 to TRBJ1-2; D uncertain. The V end lost 1 base, the J end lost 2 bases, and 6 bases lay between the germline ends. The CDR3 extends over 13 amino acids. Germline CDR1 is SGHNT and CDR2 is YYREEE (reference sequence). The CDR3 DNA follows: TGTGCCAGCAGCTTGTGGGAGAACTATGGCTACACCTTC. Translation: CASSLWENYGYTF.

This clone was seen more than once but under ten times. The J gene is TRBJ1-1, the V gene TRBV4-3; 8 bases are a match to TRBD1. V lost 1 base and J lost 3; bases outside the gene matches: 4. CDR3 length: 15 residues. Germline values: CDR1 LGHNA, CDR2 YSLEER. CDR3 nucleotides: TGCGCCAGCAGCCAAGTCAGGGGGCTGGACACTGAAGCTTTCTTT. It codes for CASSQVRGLDTEAFF.

This chain uses TRBV5-1 with TRBJ1-5; no firm D call. This CDR3 is built from 12 residues. The V gene's germline CDR1 is SGHRS and CDR2 YFSETQ. V was pared by 3 bases and J by 6 bases, with 7 bases between. The CDR3 DNA follows: TGCGCCAGCAGCTCCAGTGGTCAGCCCCAGCATTTT. Translation gives CASSSSGQPQHF.

The rearrangement uses TRBV7-9 and TRBJ2-3, with 10 positions matching TRBD2. The V and J ends lost 7 bases and 4 bases, in that order; junction bases with no gene match: 11. Germline CDR1 reads SEHNR; CDR2 reads FQNEAQ (reference sequence). The CDR3 totals 16 residues. CDR3 sequence reads: CASTLGNLAGADTQYF. Here the CDR3 DNA reads TGTGCCAGCACCCTTGGGAATCTAGCGGGGGCAGATACGCAGTATTTT.

The chain links TRBV12-5 to TRBJ1-1; D might be TRBD1 (5 bases). The V end lost 0 bases, the J end lost 3 bases, and 14 bases lay between the germline ends. CDR3 length equals 16 residues. Germline CDR1 is LGHNT and CDR2 is FRNRAP. The CDR3 sequence is CASGLVLGRGDTEAFF. The CDR3 coding sequence is TGTGCTAGTGGTTTGGTACTTGGACGGGGGGACACTGAAGCTTTCTTT.